The 24 T cell receptor beta chains below were found in one sample sequenced in a study of cytomegalovirus exposure and HLA in healthy donors. Primers for the PCR totalled 60 Vbeta and 13 Jbeta. Profiled with immunoSEQ multiplex PCR; TCRdb holds only in-frame clones, not every one. This sample's table has some 120,000 clones. Source material: PBMCs. The receptor set was obtained from a young man in good health and CMV-seronegative.

The chain has TRBV7-2 and TRBJ1-3; 12 bases align to TRBD1. Germline-derived CDR1 and CDR2 are SGHTA and FQGNSA. The J segment lost 5 bases and the V segment lost 1 base, leaving 0 bases of the junction unmatched. The CDR3 covers 15 residues. The DNA for the CDR3 is TGTGCCAGCAGCTTAGGGGACAGGGGGCGAAACACCATATATTTT. It encodes CASSLGDRGRNTIYF.

Notes on this clone: The same CDR3 can be traced to other DNA sequences in this sample. The chain recombines TRBV7-9 with TRBJ1-3; the D gene is possibly TRBD1 (6 bases). The CDR3 length is 12 residues. Germline CDR1 and CDR2: SEHNR and FQNEAQ (reference sequence). V was cut by 4 bases and J by 7 bases, with 8 bases left in between. The CDR3 region is CASSSTGNTIYF. The CDR3 nucleotides are TGTGCCAGCAGCTCCACAGGGAACACCATATATTTT.

The chain's CDR3 is CASARGTWTGELFF. DNA for the CDR3: TGTGCCAGCGCCAGAGGGACATGGACCGGGGAGCTGTTTTTT. The chain joins TRBV9 to TRBJ2-2; tentative D call: TRBD1 (6 bases). The CDR3 contains 14 residues. V was pared by 7 bases and J by 5 bases, with 15 bases between. Germline V gene sequence: CDR1 SGDLS, CDR2 YYNGEE.

As for this clone: The junction differs from germline at one of its ends, possibly a read error. The CDR3 nucleotides are TGTGCCAGCAGCTCGACAGCCAACTCCTTCTTC. Amino acid sequence: CASSSTANSFF. The gene calls are TRBV7-9 and TRBJ1-2; a weak D match, TRBD1 (5 bases). This CDR3 region has 11 residues. Looked up from germline, CDR1 is SEHNR and CDR2 is FQNEAQ (reference sequence).

V is TRBV9 and J is TRBJ2-3; TRBD2 agrees at 12 bases. V lost 5 bases to trimming and J lost 4 bases; unmatched junction nucleotides: 5. This CDR3 comprises 15 residues. CDR1 and CDR2 from the germline V gene are SGDLS and YYNGEE. CDR3: CASSLSSGRADTQYF. In DNA, the CDR3 is TGTGCCAGCAGTCTCTCTAGCGGGAGGGCAGATACGCAGTATTTT.

This chain joins TRBV19 and TRBJ2-1, with 7 bases matching TRBD1. Looked up from germline, CDR1 is LNHDA and CDR2 is SQIVND (reference sequence). This CDR3 has 15 residues. Trimming cost V 7 bases and J 7 bases; bases outside gene matches: 13. The CDR3 sequence is CASNPTGAKENEQFF. The CDR3, as DNA: TGTGCCAGTAATCCAACAGGGGCAAAAGAAAATGAGCAGTTCTTC.

CDR3 coding DNA: TGTGCCAGCAGTTTGTCGGCTAGCGGGAGTCAGACCCAGTACTTC. It codes for CASSLSASGSQTQYF. The rearrangement uses TRBV28 and TRBJ2-5; 10 nucleotides agree with TRBD2. The V gene's germline CDR1 is MDHEN and CDR2 SYDVKM. Germline trimming cut 3 bases from V and 6 bases from J; bases unmatched to any gene: 7. The CDR3 has 15 residues.

This chain links TRBV6-1 with TRBJ2-5; 8 bases fit TRBD2. Germline CDR1 and CDR2: MNHNS and SASEGT. CDR3 length: 15 residues. The V segment lost 4 bases and the J segment 1 base; nucleotides outside the gene matches: 5. Written as DNA, the CDR3 is TGTGCCAGCAGTGGGCGAACTAGCGGCCAAGAGACCCAGTACTTC. Translating it yields CASSGRTSGQETQYF.

V and J are TRBV9 and TRBJ2-7; 8 nucleotides align to TRBD1. CDR1 is SGDLS and CDR2 is YYNGEE in the germline V gene. The CDR3 has 14 amino acids. The V segment lost 4 bases and the J segment 7 bases; nucleotides outside the gene matches: 10. The CDR3: CASSHNQGAGEQYF. The CDR3 DNA reads TGTGCCAGCAGCCACAACCAGGGGGCGGGGGAGCAGTACTTC. The full variable domain, its missing parts supplied by reference TRBV9 and TRBJ2-7, is DSGVTQTPKHLITATGQRVTLRCSPRSGDLSVYWYQQSLDQGLQFLIQYYNGEERAKGNILERFSAQQFPDLHSELNLSSLELGDSALYFCASSHNQGAGEQYFGPGTRLTVT.

The chain employs TRBV11-2 and TRBJ1-2; the match to TRBD1 covers 9 bases. The CDR3 is 15 residues long. Unmatched junction bases numbered 8, after V lost 1 base and J lost 8 bases. In germline, CDR1 is SGHAT, CDR2 FQNNGV. Written as DNA, the CDR3 is TGTGCCAGCAGCTTAGTGGGACAGGGTAGAAGAGGCTACACCTTC. Amino acids: CASSLVGQGRRGYTF.

The V call is TRBV9, the J call TRBJ2-2; TRBD1 aligns across 7 bases. The CDR3 totals 16 residues. Trimming at V came to 4 bases and at J to 2 bases, leaving 8 bases not matched to a gene. Germline-derived CDR1 and CDR2 are SGDLS and YYNGEE. The CDR3 loop is CASSPPGQENTGELFF. CDR3 sequence (DNA): TGTGCCAGCAGCCCCCCTGGACAGGAAAACACCGGGGAGCTGTTTTTT.

This rearrangement joins TRBV9 to TRBJ2-3; D might be TRBD1 (5 bases). CDR1 SGDLS and CDR2 YYNGEE come from the germline V gene. Between the trimmed V and J ends, which lost 0 bases and 2 bases, there was a span of 7 bases. The CDR3 extends over 14 amino acids. This chain's CDR3 is CASSVVQVTDTQYF. The CDR3, as DNA: TGTGCCAGCAGCGTAGTACAGGTCACAGATACGCAGTATTTT.

The V gene is TRBV6-1, the J gene TRBJ1-1; 9 bases match TRBD1. This CDR3 comprises 14 residues. The V and J ends lost 6 bases and 1 base, in that order; junction bases with no gene match: 3. Germline-derived CDR1 and CDR2 are MNHNS and SASEGT. DNA for the CDR3: TGTGCCAGCAGGGACAGGGGCGCGAACACTGAAGCTTTCTTT. This gives the protein CASRDRGANTEAFF.

The chain is built from TRBV27 and TRBJ1-1; D unclear. Trimming cost V 6 bases and J 4 bases, with 12 bases left between them. The germline CDR1 and CDR2 sequences are MNHEY and SMNVEV (reference sequence). The CDR3 runs to 13 residues. The CDR3 coding sequence is TGTGCCAGCAGCCAGAGGAGGCGCACTGAAGCTTTCTTT. It codes for CASSQRRRTEAFF.

The chain carries TRBV7-8 and TRBJ2-1; 9 bases match TRBD2. CDR1 SGHVS and CDR2 FQNEAQ come from the germline V gene. This CDR3 region has 15 residues. Trimming cost V 5 bases and J 4 bases; bases outside gene matches: 6. The DNA of the CDR3 is TGTGCCAGCAGCGTCCTGGCGGGAGGGTACAATGAGCAGTTCTTC. Amino acid sequence: CASSVLAGGYNEQFF.

This chain connects TRBV5-5 to TRBJ2-7; no definite D call. Trimming left V 2 bases short and J 7 bases short, with 7 bases between. This CDR3 is 11 amino acids long. Looked up from germline, CDR1 is SGHKS and CDR2 is YYEKEE (reference sequence). CDR3 residues: CASSLAREQYF. DNA of the CDR3: TGTGCCAGCAGCTTAGCCAGGGAGCAGTACTTC.

The CDR3 loop is CASRRARDRGSEQYF. The CDR3 DNA reads TGCGCCAGCAGGAGGGCCCGGGACAGGGGTTCCGAGCAGTACTTC. The V gene is TRBV10-1, the J gene TRBJ2-7; 10 nucleotides agree with TRBD1. This CDR3 has 15 amino acids. Trimming at V came to 6 bases and at J to 6 bases, leaving 11 bases not matched to a gene. Looked up from germline, CDR1 is WNHNN and CDR2 is SYGVQD (reference sequence).

The rearrangement joins TRBV5-1 to TRBJ2-5; 7 bases match TRBD1. This CDR3 has 14 amino acids. V was pared by 3 bases and J by 3 bases, with 5 bases of the junction left unmatched. Looked up from germline, CDR1 is SGHRS and CDR2 is YFSETQ. The CDR3 nucleotides are TGCGCCAGCAGCTCCCGAGGGGGCGAAGAGACCCAGTACTTC. Its protein is CASSSRGGEETQYF.

This sequence joins TRBV5-1 and TRBJ2-1, with 9 bases lining up with TRBD2. The V segment lost 2 bases and the J segment 5 bases; nucleotides outside the gene matches: 5. CDR1 is SGHRS, CDR2 YFSETQ, per germline. The CDR3 runs to 15 residues. In DNA, the CDR3 is TGCGCCAGCAGCTTTGGCGGGGGGGCTCACAATGAGCAGTTCTTC. It specifies CASSFGGGAHNEQFF.

This CDR3 reads CASSFSNGVNEQFF. The CDR3 coding sequence is TGTGCCAGCAGCTTCTCGAACGGGGTCAATGAGCAGTTCTTC. The chain uses TRBV7-2 and TRBJ2-1, with D perhaps matching TRBD2 (5 bases). V lost 3 bases and J lost 6, with 12 bases in between. Germline-derived CDR1 and CDR2 are SGHTA and FQGNSA. This CDR3 spans 14 amino acids.

The V gene is TRBV28, the J gene TRBJ2-7; D gene uncertain. CDR3 length: 13 amino acids. Trimming stripped 5 bases from V and 2 bases from J, with 10 bases between. CDR1 is MDHEN and CDR2 is SYDVKM in the germline V gene. The CDR3, as DNA: TGTGCCAGCAGTGCAAACAGACCCTACGAGCAGTACTTC. This encodes CASSANRPYEQYF.

This chain connects TRBV27 to TRBJ2-2; 7 bases are a match to TRBD2. Germline V gene data show CDR1 as MNHEY and CDR2 as SMNVEV (reference sequence). This CDR3 comprises 15 residues. The junction had 5 bases not matched to a gene; V was cut back by 3 bases and J by 4 bases. CDR3 nucleotides: TGTGCCAGCAGTTTCCGGGGGGTGCGCACCGGGGAGCTGTTTTTT. This encodes CASSFRGVRTGELFF.

The J gene is TRBJ2-1, the V gene TRBV19; 8 nucleotides agree with TRBD1. The CDR3 runs to 17 residues. The V and J ends lost 3 bases and 2 bases, in that order; junction bases with no gene match: 9. Per germline, CDR1 LNHDA and CDR2 SQIVND (reference sequence). The CDR3 DNA follows: TGTGCCAGTAGTATCCCTTGGGCAGGGGGCGCCTACAATGAGCAGTTCTTC. Encoded protein: CASSIPWAGGAYNEQFF. The complete variable domain, with remaining parts taken from reference TRBV19 and TRBJ2-1, reads DGGITQSPKYLFRKEGQNVTLSCEQNLNHDAMYWYRQDPGQGLRLIYYSQIVNDFQKGDIAEGYSVSREKKESFPLTVTSAQKNPTAFYLCASSIPWAGGAYNEQFFGPGTRLTVL.

The gene calls are TRBV28 and TRBJ1-4, with TRBD1 matching over 7 bases. This CDR3 is built from 15 residues. CDR1 MDHEN and CDR2 SYDVKM come from the germline V gene. The trim removed 3 bases at V and 6 bases at J, leaving 7 bases unmatched. CDR3 in amino acids: CASSFGGGSDEKLFF. The CDR3 region has the DNA TGTGCCAGCAGTTTCGGAGGGGGCTCCGATGAAAAACTGTTTTTT. Drawing the rest from reference TRBV28 and TRBJ1-4, the complete variable domain is DVKVTQSSRYLVKRTGEKVFLECVQDMDHENMFWYRQDPGLGLRLIYFSYDVKMKEKGDIPEGYSVSREKKERFSLILESASTNQTSMYLCASSFGGGSDEKLFFGSGTQLSVL.